These 28 T cell receptor beta chains were sequenced from one sample in a study of cytomegalovirus exposure and HLA in healthy donors. Primers included in the PCR were 60 Vbeta and 13 Jbeta primers. Assay used: immunoSEQ multiplex PCR; TCRdb lists only in-frame clones, some missing. In the table there are 100,000 to 150,000 clones, over 70% of which are singletons. Specimen: PBMCs. The receptors come from a woman aged 18-35 years in good health and CMV-seronegative.

This chain links TRBV11-1 with TRBJ2-2; no reliable D call. The V gene lost 1 base and the J gene lost 3 bases, with 9 bases spanning the gap. The length of the CDR3 is 15 residues. Germline V CDR1 and CDR2: SGHAT, FQDESV (reference sequence). The CDR3 here is CASSLEHVYTGELFF. In DNA form, the CDR3 reads TGTGCCAGCAGCTTAGAGCACGTCTACACCGGGGAGCTGTTTTTT.

The chain is built from TRBV30 and TRBJ2-7; tentatively, D is TRBD1 (5 bases). This CDR3 spans 13 amino acids. Germline CDR1 is GTSNPN and CDR2 is SVGIG (reference sequence). V gave up 5 bases and J gave up 2 bases, with 13 bases separating them. The CDR3 nucleotides read TGTGCCTGGGCTCAGGGCGGAGCCTACGAGCAGTACTTC. Residues: CAWAQGGAYEQYF.

The chain carries TRBV6-5 and TRBJ2-1; TRBD1 is a possible D gene (5 bases). Looked up from germline, CDR1 is MNHEY and CDR2 is SVGAGI. Trimming took off 2 bases at V and 4 bases at J, with 12 bases between the two ends. This CDR3 spans 15 amino acids. CDR3 coding DNA: TGTGCCAGCAGTTACGATTCGGCAGGGTACAATGAGCAGTTCTTC. Amino acids: CASSYDSAGYNEQFF.

The chain employs TRBV18 and TRBJ2-1; 8 bases fit TRBD1. V gave up 3 bases and J gave up 0 bases; unmatched junction bases: 10. The CDR3 covers 18 residues. Per germline, CDR1 KGHSH and CDR2 LQKENI. DNA for the CDR3: TGTGCCAGCTCACCGGCCCCAAACACAGGGGGCTCCTACAATGAGCAGTTCTTC. It codes for CASSPAPNTGGSYNEQFF.

V is TRBV30 and J is TRBJ2-2, with no clear D. In germline, CDR1 is GTSNPN, CDR2 SVGIG (reference sequence). The CDR3 has 13 amino acids. V lost 1 base and J 8 bases, leaving 11 bases between the germline ends. CDR3 in amino acids: CAWSGTPGGELFF. DNA for the CDR3: TGTGCCTGGAGTGGAACTCCAGGTGGGGAGCTGTTTTTT.

This sequence joins TRBV9 and TRBJ2-2, with D possibly matching TRBD2 (5 bases). The CDR3 spans 15 residues. The germline V and J ends were trimmed by 0 bases and 4 bases, with 10 bases remaining between them. CDR1 and CDR2 from the germline V gene are SGDLS and YYNGEE. In nucleotides, the CDR3 is TGTGCCAGCAGCGTAGGCGGGTGGATCACCGGGGAGCTGTTTTTT. It is translated as CASSVGGWITGELFF.

This clone was recorded only once. This chain joins TRBV7-9 and TRBJ2-3; unclear D gene. The V and J ends lost 5 bases and 0 bases respectively, with 15 bases between them. This CDR3 contains 16 residues. Germline loops: CDR1 SEHNR, CDR2 FQNEAQ (reference sequence). The CDR3 DNA follows: TGTGCCAGCAGCCGCCCCTCCGGAGCTAGCACAGATACGCAGTATTTT. Amino acid sequence: CASSRPSGASTDTQYF.

V usage is TRBV5-8 and J usage is TRBJ1-1; TRBD1 matches at 10 bases. Germline assignment: CDR1 SGHTS and CDR2 YDEGEE. This CDR3 region has 14 residues. J lost 1 base, V lost 4 bases, and 1 base had no gene match. For the CDR3, the DNA is TGTGCCAGCAGCCGACAGGGGGCGAACACTGAAGCTTTCTTT. It codes for CASSRQGANTEAFF.

The chain uses TRBV5-4 and TRBJ2-5, with 10 positions matching TRBD2. CDR1 and CDR2 from the germline V gene are SGHNT and YYREEE (reference sequence). V shed 5 bases, J shed 3 bases, and the junction held 1 base outside the gene matches. There are 13 residues in the CDR3. Here the CDR3 reads CASRAGGEETQYF. The CDR3 region has the DNA TGTGCCAGCAGAGCGGGAGGGGAAGAGACCCAGTACTTC. Drawing the rest from reference TRBV5-4 and TRBJ2-5, the complete variable domain is ETGVTQSPTHLIKTRGQQVTLRCSSQSGHNTVSWYQQALGQGPQFIFQYYREEENGRGNFPPRFSGLQFPNYSSELNVNALELDDSALYLCASRAGGEETQYFGPGTRLLVL.

In this sample, this clone turned up once. The rearrangement links TRBV7-7 to TRBJ2-1; maybe TRBD1 (5 bases). This CDR3 has 13 amino acids. Germline values: CDR1 SSHAT, CDR2 FNYEAQ (reference sequence). V was pared by 5 bases and J by 4 bases, with 9 bases between. The CDR3 DNA is TGTGCCAGCAGCGAAGGGGAATACAATGAGCAGTTCTTC. As protein: CASSEGEYNEQFF.

The chain uses TRBV6-1 and TRBJ1-5, with TRBD1 as a possible D gene (5 bases). The germline V gene has CDR1 MNHNS and CDR2 SASEGT. The CDR3 runs 12 residues. Trimming removed 4 bases from V and 11 bases from J, with 12 bases in between. CDR3 sequence: CASSGETVAQHF. For the CDR3, the DNA is TGTGCCAGCAGTGGAGAGACAGTGGCCCAGCATTTT.

The sample holds one count of this clone. This chain joins TRBV7-6 and TRBJ2-5; possible D gene TRBD2, 6 bases. The CDR3 length is 15 residues. From germline, CDR1 is SGHVS and CDR2 FNYEAQ. Trimming left V 1 base short and J 5 bases short, with 14 bases between. The CDR3 reads CASSLEPGEAETQYF. The DNA for the CDR3 is TGTGCCAGCAGCTTAGAGCCGGGAGAGGCTGAGACCCAGTACTTC.

In its sample, this clone was seen once. The genes are TRBV5-1 and TRBJ2-2; D gene uncertain. The germline V and J ends were trimmed by 4 bases and 1 base, with 8 bases remaining between them. The CDR3 extends over 14 amino acids. CDR1 is SGHRS, CDR2 YFSETQ, per germline. CDR3 nucleotide sequence: TGCGCCAGCAGCCCCCCAGTGAACACCGGGGAGCTGTTTTTT. Its protein product is CASSPPVNTGELFF.

This clone is a singleton in its sample. The chain links TRBV5-4 to TRBJ2-7; 8 bases fit TRBD2. The CDR3 runs 13 residues. V lost 3 bases to trimming and J lost 7 bases; unmatched junction nucleotides: 6. The germline CDR1 and CDR2 sequences are SGHNT and YYREEE (reference sequence). The CDR3 is CASSSGRAGEQYF. As DNA, the CDR3 is TGTGCCAGCAGCTCCGGGAGGGCGGGTGAGCAGTACTTC. Full variable domain (remainder filled in from reference TRBV5-4 and TRBJ2-7): ETGVTQSPTHLIKTRGQQVTLRCSSQSGHNTVSWYQQALGQGPQFIFQYYREEENGRGNFPPRFSGLQFPNYSSELNVNALELDDSALYLCASSSGRAGEQYFGPGTRLTVT.

V gene TRBV15 combines with J gene TRBJ1-5; D unclear. The V end was cut by 1 base, the J end by 1 base, with 11 bases between. Germline V CDR1 and CDR2: LNHNV, YYDKDF (reference sequence). The CDR3 covers 16 residues. This CDR3 is CATSRVGRGSNQPQHF. CDR3 in DNA: TGTGCCACCAGCAGAGTTGGGAGAGGAAGCAATCAGCCCCAGCATTTT.

This chain connects TRBV4-1 to TRBJ2-7; 13 positions match TRBD2. There are 17 residues in the CDR3. Trimming cost V 5 bases and J 6 bases; bases outside gene matches: 13. In germline, CDR1 is MGHRA, CDR2 YSYEKL. The CDR3 reads CASSYILAGGPWGEQYF. Here the CDR3 DNA reads TGCGCCAGCAGCTATATACTAGCGGGAGGGCCTTGGGGCGAGCAGTACTTC.

V gene TRBV6-5 combines with J gene TRBJ1-2; TRBD1 agrees at 7 bases. This CDR3 is built from 15 residues. J lost 8 bases, V lost 6 bases, and 15 bases had no gene match. The germline V gene has CDR1 MNHEY and CDR2 SVGAGI. The CDR3 loop reads CASRTPRQGTGGYTF. The CDR3 DNA reads TGTGCCAGCAGGACCCCCAGACAGGGAACGGGAGGCTACACCTTC.

This clone has a single count. The rearrangement links TRBV18 to TRBJ1-2, with 8 nucleotides matching TRBD1. Trimming at V came to 4 bases and at J to 4 bases, leaving 11 bases not matched to a gene. The CDR3 runs to 16 residues. From germline, CDR1 is KGHSH and CDR2 LQKENI. The CDR3 spells CASSLPLGQGGYGYTF. CDR3 DNA: TGTGCCAGCTCACTCCCCCTCGGACAGGGAGGCTATGGCTACACCTTC.

The genes are TRBV7-9 and TRBJ2-1; D is perhaps TRBD1 (6 bases). Trimming cost V 5 bases and J 10 bases, with 21 bases left between them. Germline lookup yields CDR1 SEHNR and CDR2 FQNEAQ (reference sequence). The CDR3 spans 15 residues. CDR3 region: CASSPSLGETGEQFF. The DNA of the CDR3 is TGTGCCAGCAGCCCCTCCTTAGGGGAAACAGGGGAGCAGTTCTTC.

The CDR3 loop is CAWSVRGSTSYEQYF. As DNA, the CDR3 is TGTGCCTGGAGTGTACGCGGGAGCACCTCCTACGAGCAGTACTTC. The chain has TRBV30 and TRBJ2-7, with TRBD2 identical over 7 bases. This CDR3 contains 15 residues. Per germline, CDR1 GTSNPN and CDR2 SVGIG (reference sequence). V shed 0 bases and J 0 bases; nucleotides not matched to a gene: 5.

This chain uses TRBV7-2 with TRBJ2-3; 8 bases map to TRBD2. CDR1 and CDR2 from the germline V gene are SGHTA and FQGNSA. The CDR3 runs to 13 residues. V was pared by 8 bases and J by 3 bases, with 4 bases of the junction left unmatched. CDR3 DNA sequence: TGTGCCAGCCCGGGGGGGGCAACAGATACGCAGTATTTT. This gives the protein CASPGGATDTQYF.

The chain has TRBV5-6 and TRBJ1-5; D remains ambiguous. CDR3 length: 17 amino acids. The V end lost 4 bases, the J end lost 4 bases, and 21 bases lay between the germline ends. Germline CDR1 is SGHDT and CDR2 is YYEEEE. CDR3 loop: CASSHRLTRGFNQPQHF. DNA for the CDR3: TGTGCCAGCAGCCACCGACTTACCCGAGGATTTAATCAGCCCCAGCATTTT.

This rearrangement joins TRBV19 to TRBJ1-5, with D possibly matching TRBD1 (5 bases). Per germline, CDR1 LNHDA and CDR2 SQIVND (reference sequence). The CDR3 runs 16 residues. The V gene lost 0 bases and the J gene lost 2 bases, with 11 bases spanning the gap. The CDR3 DNA follows: TGTGCCAGTAGTATAGAGGGCGGGGGAGGCAATCAGCCCCAGCATTTT. Its translation: CASSIEGGGGNQPQHF.

This clone was seen a handful of times. The rearrangement joins TRBV30 to TRBJ1-2; possible D gene TRBD1, 6 bases. This CDR3 is 14 amino acids long. V lost 3 bases and J lost 4, with 15 bases in between. Germline V gene sequence: CDR1 GTSNPN, CDR2 SVGIG (reference sequence). CDR3 sequence: CAWSVPGHFYGYTF. As DNA, the CDR3 is TGTGCCTGGAGCGTCCCGGGACACTTCTATGGCTACACCTTC.

The rearrangement joins TRBV5-1 to TRBJ2-2, with a tentative D call TRBD2 (6 bases). Trimming pared 4 bases from V and 2 bases from J, leaving 15 bases between. The CDR3 is made up of 16 amino acids. Germline CDR1 reads SGHRS; CDR2 reads YFSETQ. CDR3 sequence reads: CASSPLLAANTGELFF. The CDR3 DNA is TGCGCCAGCAGCCCTTTACTAGCAGCTAACACCGGGGAGCTGTTTTTT. Combining the CDR3 with reference TRBV5-1 and TRBJ2-2 gives the whole variable domain KAGVTQTPRYLIKTRGQQVTLSCSPISGHRSVSWYQQTPGQGLQFLFEYFSETQRNKGNFPGRFSGRQFSNSRSEMNVSTLELGDSALYLCASSPLLAANTGELFFGEGSRLTVL.

The count of this clone is one. The V call is TRBV5-1, the J call TRBJ2-2; the D is unclear. With 4 bases removed from V and 3 bases from J, the gap between germline ends came to 16 bases. In germline, CDR1 is SGHRS, CDR2 YFSETQ. The CDR3 is 16 residues long. The chain's CDR3 is CASSGTGDPDTGELFF. In DNA form, the CDR3 reads TGCGCCAGCAGCGGTACTGGAGACCCCGACACCGGGGAGCTGTTTTTT.

The chain links TRBV29-1 to TRBJ1-3; 8 bases are a match to TRBD1. Germline V gene sequence: CDR1 SQVTM, CDR2 ANQGSEA. After removal of 5 bases from V and 2 bases from J, the junction contained 2 bases not matched to a gene. The CDR3 totals 13 residues. In DNA form, the CDR3 reads TGCAGCGTTTCGGACAGGGCTGGAAACACCATATATTTT. It is translated as CSVSDRAGNTIYF.

The rearrangement uses TRBV6-1 and TRBJ2-7; D perhaps matches TRBD1 (5 bases). Germline V CDR1 and CDR2: MNHNS, SASEGT. V was trimmed by 6 bases and J by 4 bases, leaving 19 bases between them. The CDR3 runs 15 residues. The CDR3 loop reads CASRQGAVSSYEQYF. The DNA for the CDR3 is TGTGCCAGCAGGCAGGGCGCGGTTTCGAGTTACGAGCAGTACTTC.